This T cell receptor (beta chain) is from a study of long-term antiretroviral therapy in people with HIV. This CDR3 has 14 amino acids. Germline V gene lookup returns CDR1 SQVTM and CDR2 ANQGSEA. J was trimmed by 7 bases and V by 2 bases; bases with no gene match: 6. The libraries were made with immunoSEQ v3.0 at survey level. Assay: immunoSEQ multiplex PCR; the TCRdb copy retains only in-frame clones and omits some. The table lists 15,000 to 20,000 clones, roughly 80% of them singletons. United States facilities provided treatment to all participants with HIV. The receptor was derived from a woman aged 40 to 50 with HIV. The input for sequencing was unsorted PBMCs, taken 2.3 years after starting antiretroviral therapy. This chain uses TRBV29-1 with TRBJ2-1, with 9 positions matching TRBD2. Written as DNA, the CDR3 is TGCAGCGTTGAACTTCGCGGGAGGGTAAATGAGCAGTTCTTC. It is translated as CSVELRGRVNEQFF.